A single sample gave rise to the 26 T cell receptor beta chains below, sequenced in a study of cytomegalovirus exposure and HLA in healthy donors. The PCR had 60 Vbeta and 13 Jbeta primers. Method: immunoSEQ multiplex PCR; TCRdb's copy keeps in-frame clones and lacks some. The data contain some 150,000 clones, roughly 79% of them singletons. Sequencing used PBMCs. All receptors come from a woman aged 40 to 50 in good health and CMV-seronegative.

The J gene is TRBJ1-4, the V gene TRBV7-9; 7 nucleotides align to TRBD1. After removal of 1 base from V and 7 bases from J, the junction contained 6 bases not matched to a gene. The length of the CDR3 is 15 residues. The germline V gene encodes CDR1 SEHNR and CDR2 FQNEAQ (reference sequence). CDR3 DNA sequence: TGTGCCAGCAGCTTAGATGGGCAGGGGGGTGAAAAACTGTTTTTT. This codes for CASSLDGQGGEKLFF.

The chain carries TRBV2 and TRBJ2-3; 7 nucleotides line up with TRBD2. J was trimmed by 4 bases and V by 9 bases; bases with no gene match: 7. The CDR3 is 13 residues long. Germline CDR1 SNHLY, CDR2 FYNNEI. The CDR3: CASLAEWADTQYF. The CDR3 DNA sequence: TGTGCCAGTCTAGCGGAATGGGCAGATACGCAGTATTTT.

This clone was counted only a few times. The chain is built from TRBV6-5 and TRBJ2-7, with TRBD2 matching over 11 bases. From germline, CDR1 is MNHEY and CDR2 SVGAGI. V trimming: 3 bases; J trimming: 2 bases; junction bases outside the gene matches: 6. The CDR3 covers 16 residues. CDR3: CASSYQGTSGPYEQYF. DNA of the CDR3: TGTGCCAGCAGTTATCAAGGGACTAGCGGCCCCTACGAGCAGTACTTC.

This chain uses TRBV7-3 with TRBJ1-1, with D perhaps matching TRBD1 (5 bases). This CDR3 has 15 amino acids. Deletions cut 0 bases from V and 2 bases from J, with 10 bases between. The germline gives CDR1 SGHTA, CDR2 FQGTGA. The CDR3 sequence is CASSLTGGTNTEAFF. CDR3 nucleotides: TGTGCCAGCAGCTTAACGGGGGGGACTAACACTGAAGCTTTCTTT. The full variable domain, its missing parts supplied by reference TRBV7-3 and TRBJ1-1, is GAGVSQTPSNKVTEKGKYVELRCDPISGHTALYWYRQSLGQGPEFLIYFQGTGAADDSGLPNDRFFAVRPEGSVSTLKIQRTERGDSAVYLCASSLTGGTNTEAFFGQGTRLTVV.

This clone has just one count. The J gene is TRBJ1-4, the V gene TRBV4-1; 7 nucleotides agree with TRBD1. The germline CDR1 and CDR2 sequences are MGHRA and YSYEKL. The J segment lost 0 bases and the V segment lost 3 bases, leaving 4 bases of the junction unmatched. CDR3 size: 16 residues. This chain's CDR3 is CASSQDRRSTNEKLFF. The CDR3 nucleotides read TGCGCCAGCAGCCAGGACAGGAGATCAACTAATGAAAAACTGTTTTTT.

This rearrangement joins TRBV10-3 to TRBJ1-1, with D tentatively TRBD1 (5 bases). Per germline, CDR1 ENHRY and CDR2 SYGVKD. V was pared by 0 bases and J by 1 base, with 9 bases between. The CDR3 contains 15 residues. The CDR3 sequence: CAISESAGPNTEAFF. In DNA form, the CDR3 reads TGTGCCATCAGTGAGTCGGCAGGGCCGAACACTGAAGCTTTCTTT.

This clone was counted between two and nine times. This rearrangement joins TRBV7-2 to TRBJ1-2; D possibly corresponds to TRBD1 (5 bases). The V gene lost 3 bases and the J gene lost 4 bases, with 15 bases spanning the gap. The CDR3 extends over 15 amino acids. Germline V CDR1 and CDR2: SGHTA, FQGNSA. The CDR3 sequence: CASSFVVGRGYGYTF. DNA of the CDR3: TGTGCCAGCAGCTTTGTGGTAGGAAGGGGCTATGGCTACACCTTC. Full variable domain (remainder filled in from reference TRBV7-2 and TRBJ1-2): GAGVSQSPSNKVTEKGKDVELRCDPISGHTALYWYRQSLGQGLEFLIYFQGNSAPDKSGLPSDRFSAERTGGSVSTLTIQRTQQEDSAVYLCASSFVVGRGYGYTFGSGTRLTVV.

The rearrangement links TRBV6-1 to TRBJ1-6; D unresolved. V lost 8 bases, J lost 0 bases, and 11 bases lay in between. The CDR3 spans 15 residues. The V gene's germline CDR1 is MNHNS and CDR2 SASEGT. CDR3 nucleotides: TGTGCCAGCCTTAACAGATACTCCTATAATTCACCCCTCCACTTT. Encoded protein: CASLNRYSYNSPLHF.

The chain combines TRBV5-4 with TRBJ2-7; 8 bases map to TRBD2. V shed 0 bases, J shed 3 bases, and the junction held 5 bases outside the gene matches. The CDR3 totals 15 residues. Germline V gene lookup returns CDR1 SGHNT and CDR2 YYREEE (reference sequence). DNA for the CDR3: TGTGCCAGCAGCTTGGGTGGCGGGGGGTACTACGAGCAGTACTTC. This codes for CASSLGGGGYYEQYF.

CDR3 DNA sequence: TGTGCCAGCAGTGAATGGACTAGCGGGGGGACAGATACGCAGTATTTT. Translation gives CASSEWTSGGTDTQYF. The V call is TRBV6-4, the J call TRBJ2-3; 14 positions match TRBD2. J gave up 3 bases and V 3 bases, and 2 bases lay outside the gene matches. The length of the CDR3 is 16 residues. The germline V gene has CDR1 MRHNA and CDR2 SNTAGT.

This chain joins TRBV2 and TRBJ1-5, with D perhaps TRBD1 (6 bases). There are 14 residues in the CDR3. Trimming left V 3 bases short and J 5 bases short, with 11 bases between. Germline V gives CDR1 SNHLY, CDR2 FYNNEI. Written as DNA, the CDR3 is TGTGCCAGCAGTGATGGAGGGGGGGATCAGCCCCAGCATTTT. It translates to CASSDGGGDQPQHF.

V is TRBV27 and J is TRBJ1-5; D gene uncertain. Germline V gene sequence: CDR1 MNHEY, CDR2 SMNVEV (reference sequence). The CDR3 extends over 13 amino acids. Trimming cost V 4 bases and J 0 bases, with 4 bases left between them. The CDR3 sequence is CASSYSSNQPQHF. In DNA form, the CDR3 reads TGTGCCAGCAGTTACTCTAGCAATCAGCCCCAGCATTTT.

V usage is TRBV6-6 and J usage is TRBJ2-7; 7 positions match TRBD1. The junction had 8 bases not matched to a gene; V was cut back by 2 bases and J by 4 bases. The CDR3 has 15 amino acids. CDR1 and CDR2 (germline): MNHNY, SVGAGI (reference sequence). This chain's CDR3 is CASSYLGTEEYEQYF. CDR3 coding DNA: TGTGCCAGCAGTTACCTAGGGACAGAAGAATACGAGCAGTACTTC.

The chain combines TRBV10-3 with TRBJ1-5; D perhaps matches TRBD1 (6 bases). In germline, CDR1 is ENHRY, CDR2 SYGVKD. CDR3 length: 15 amino acids. The germline V and J ends were trimmed by 5 bases and 1 base, with 12 bases remaining between them. CDR3 sequence reads: CAISKKDRSNQPQHF. The CDR3 DNA reads TGTGCCATCAGTAAGAAAGACAGGAGCAATCAGCCCCAGCATTTT.

This clone was seen once. V gene TRBV5-1 combines with J gene TRBJ2-7; 8 bases align to TRBD1. The CDR3 extends over 14 amino acids. Germline V gene lookup returns CDR1 SGHRS and CDR2 YFSETQ. V shed 3 bases, J shed 2 bases, and the junction held 4 bases outside the gene matches. The CDR3 reads CASSSGTGTYEQYF. The CDR3 coding sequence is TGCGCCAGCAGCTCCGGGACAGGAACCTACGAGCAGTACTTC. Based on the CDR3 plus reference TRBV5-1 and TRBJ2-7, the full variable domain is KAGVTQTPRYLIKTRGQQVTLSCSPISGHRSVSWYQQTPGQGLQFLFEYFSETQRNKGNFPGRFSGRQFSNSRSEMNVSTLELGDSALYLCASSSGTGTYEQYFGPGTRLTVT.

J is TRBJ1-6 and V is TRBV14; D is possibly TRBD1 (6 bases). The CDR3 runs 15 residues. Between the trimmed V and J ends, which lost 3 bases and 7 bases, there was a span of 13 bases. Looked up from germline, CDR1 is SGHDN and CDR2 is FVKESK. The CDR3 spells CASSQLQGANSPLHF. DNA of the CDR3: TGTGCCAGCAGCCAGCTACAGGGCGCGAATTCACCCCTCCACTTT.

The chain recombines TRBV5-1 with TRBJ2-3; possible D gene TRBD2, 6 bases. The CDR3 spans 15 residues. V gave up 3 bases and J gave up 0 bases, with 11 bases separating them. The germline gives CDR1 SGHRS, CDR2 YFSETQ. CDR3 loop: CASSSGLSSTDTQYF. The CDR3 DNA is TGCGCCAGCAGCTCGGGACTTAGTAGCACAGATACGCAGTATTTT.

The chain has TRBV7-6 and TRBJ1-1; TRBD1 matches at 8 bases. V lost 1 base, J lost 1 base, and 5 bases stayed unmatched. Looked up from germline, CDR1 is SGHVS and CDR2 is FNYEAQ. This CDR3 comprises 16 residues. The CDR3 is CASSLGDRTANTEAFF. Written as DNA, the CDR3 is TGTGCCAGCAGCTTAGGGGACAGGACAGCGAACACTGAAGCTTTCTTT.

The J gene is TRBJ2-5, the V gene TRBV6-4; D unclear. V lost 6 bases, J lost 0 bases, and 5 bases lay in between. This CDR3 region has 12 residues. Germline V gives CDR1 MRHNA, CDR2 SNTAGT. CDR3 loop: CASSRDQETQYF. In DNA form, the CDR3 reads TGTGCCAGCAGCCGCGACCAAGAGACCCAGTACTTC.

The V gene is TRBV10-3, the J gene TRBJ2-2, with D perhaps matching TRBD2 (5 bases). Germline CDR1 and CDR2: ENHRY and SYGVKD. V was clipped by 10 bases and J by 7 bases, with 25 bases between them. This CDR3 spans 16 amino acids. The CDR3 sequence: CATRAGGSLGGGELFF. In DNA, the CDR3 is TGTGCCACGCGGGCAGGAGGATCCTTAGGCGGCGGGGAGCTGTTTTTT.

The chain has TRBV29-1 and TRBJ1-1, with D hard to call. This CDR3 has 11 amino acids. CDR1 and CDR2 from the germline V gene are SQVTM and ANQGSEA. Trimming removed 7 bases from V and 2 bases from J, with 8 bases in between. The chain's CDR3 is CSGQFNTEAFF. CDR3 sequence (DNA): TGCAGCGGTCAATTTAACACTGAAGCTTTCTTT.

The chain has TRBV7-9 and TRBJ2-7, with 11 bases matching TRBD2. This CDR3 is 14 amino acids long. CDR1 is SEHNR and CDR2 is FQNEAQ in the germline V gene (reference sequence). V dropped 5 bases and J dropped 6; count of bases not matched to a gene: 6. CDR3 region: CASSPSGTSGEQYF. The CDR3, as DNA: TGTGCCAGCAGCCCCTCCGGGACTAGCGGCGAGCAGTACTTC. Filled out from reference TRBV7-9 and TRBJ2-7, the complete variable domain reads DTGVSQNPRHKITKRGQNVTFRCDPISEHNRLYWYRQTLGQGPEFLTYFQNEAQLEKSRLLSDRFSAERPKGSFSTLEIQRTEQGDSAMYLCASSPSGTSGEQYFGPGTRLTVT.

The J gene is TRBJ2-2, the V gene TRBV7-8; 9 positions agree with TRBD2. V dropped 5 bases and J dropped 1; count of bases not matched to a gene: 11. Per germline, CDR1 SGHVS and CDR2 FQNEAQ. The CDR3 sequence is 18 residues long. The chain's CDR3 is CASSPLVAGGMNTGELFF. As DNA, the CDR3 is TGTGCCAGCAGCCCCCTCGTGGCGGGGGGGATGAACACCGGGGAGCTGTTTTTT.

V is TRBV27 and J is TRBJ2-7; 10 positions agree with TRBD2. Unmatched junction bases numbered 3, after V lost 4 bases and J lost 3 bases. Looked up from germline, CDR1 is MNHEY and CDR2 is SMNVEV (reference sequence). The CDR3 extends over 14 amino acids. The CDR3 reads CASSWTSGSYEQYF. Here the CDR3 DNA reads TGTGCCAGCAGTTGGACTAGCGGCAGCTACGAGCAGTACTTC.

V usage is TRBV5-4 and J usage is TRBJ2-3, with 8 positions matching TRBD2. The germline V gene has CDR1 SGHNT and CDR2 YYREEE (reference sequence). This CDR3 contains 14 residues. The junction had 3 bases not matched to a gene; V was cut back by 4 bases and J by 2 bases. This CDR3 reads CASSQRGITDTQYF. The CDR3 nucleotides read TGTGCCAGCAGCCAGCGGGGGATCACAGATACGCAGTATTTT. Filled out from reference TRBV5-4 and TRBJ2-3, the complete variable domain reads ETGVTQSPTHLIKTRGQQVTLRCSSQSGHNTVSWYQQALGQGPQFIFQYYREEENGRGNFPPRFSGLQFPNYSSELNVNALELDDSALYLCASSQRGITDTQYFGPGTRLTVL.

V usage is TRBV15 and J usage is TRBJ1-4; D is uncertain. The germline V gene has CDR1 LNHNV and CDR2 YYDKDF (reference sequence). CDR3 length: 15 residues. V was cut by 0 bases and J by 1 base, with 6 bases left in between. The CDR3 coding sequence is TGTGCCACCAGCAGAGAGGGCCAAACTAATGAAAAACTGTTTTTT. Translating it yields CATSREGQTNEKLFF. The whole variable domain, filled in from reference TRBV15 and TRBJ1-4, reads DAMVIQNPRYQVTQFGKPVTLSCSQTLNHNVMYWYQQKSSQAPKLLFHYYDKDFNNEADTPDNFQSRRPNTSFCFLDIRSPGLGDTAMYLCATSREGQTNEKLFFGSGTQLSVL.